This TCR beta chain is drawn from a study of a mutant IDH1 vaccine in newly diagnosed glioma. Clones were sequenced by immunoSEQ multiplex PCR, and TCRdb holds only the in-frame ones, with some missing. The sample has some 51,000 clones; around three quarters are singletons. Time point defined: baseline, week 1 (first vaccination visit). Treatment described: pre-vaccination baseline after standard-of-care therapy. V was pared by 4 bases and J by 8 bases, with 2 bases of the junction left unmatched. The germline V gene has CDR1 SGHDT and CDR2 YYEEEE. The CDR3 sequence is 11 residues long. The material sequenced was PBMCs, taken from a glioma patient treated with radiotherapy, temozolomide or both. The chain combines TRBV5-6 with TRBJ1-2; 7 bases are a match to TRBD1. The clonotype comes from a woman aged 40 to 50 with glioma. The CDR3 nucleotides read TGTGCCAGCAGCGACAGGGACGGCTACACCTTC. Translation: CASSDRDGYTF.